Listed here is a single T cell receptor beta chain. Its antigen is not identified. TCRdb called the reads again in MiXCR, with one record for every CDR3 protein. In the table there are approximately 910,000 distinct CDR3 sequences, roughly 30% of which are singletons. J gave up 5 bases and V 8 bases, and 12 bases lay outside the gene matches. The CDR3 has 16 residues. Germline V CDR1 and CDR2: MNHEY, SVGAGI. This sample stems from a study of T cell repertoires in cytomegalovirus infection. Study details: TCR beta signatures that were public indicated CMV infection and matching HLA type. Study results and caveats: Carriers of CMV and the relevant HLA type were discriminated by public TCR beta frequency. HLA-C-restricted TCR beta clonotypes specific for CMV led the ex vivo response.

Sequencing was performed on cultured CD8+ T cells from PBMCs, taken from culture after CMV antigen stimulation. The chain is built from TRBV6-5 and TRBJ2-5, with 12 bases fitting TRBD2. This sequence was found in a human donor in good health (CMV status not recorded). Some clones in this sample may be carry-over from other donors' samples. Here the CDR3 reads CASYNVTGTSGETQYF. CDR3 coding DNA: TGTGCCAGCTATAACGTTACGGGGACTAGCGGGGAGACCCAGTACTTC.